The 19 T cell receptor beta chains listed next were all sequenced from one sample in a study of T cell responses to AZD1222 COVID-19 vaccine. The table came from immunoSEQ multiplex PCR; TCRdb's copy has only in-frame clones and leaves some out. This sample has around 110,000 clones, with around nine tenths found just once. The sample consisted of peripheral blood, taken 28 days after the second AZD1222 dose. These TCRs come from an adult who received the AZD1222 COVID-19 vaccine.

The J gene is TRBJ2-7, the V gene TRBV7-3; 11 bases fit TRBD1. Germline lookup yields CDR1 SGHTA and CDR2 FQGTGA. The V segment lost 4 bases and the J segment 6 bases; nucleotides outside the gene matches: 8. This CDR3 is 15 amino acids long. CDR3 sequence: CASSSGGTGGSEQYF. The CDR3 nucleotides are TGTGCCAGCAGCTCGGGCGGGACAGGGGGGTCCGAGCAGTACTTC.

This clone ranks as large (0.1 to 1%). This chain links TRBV4-1 with TRBJ2-5; D is unresolved. The germline V and J ends were trimmed by 1 base and 3 bases, with 12 bases remaining between them. Germline V gives CDR1 MGHRA, CDR2 YSYEKL. The CDR3 has 15 amino acids. The CDR3 DNA reads as TGCGCCAGCAGCCAAGTTTTTGACCTAAAAGAGACCCAGTACTTC. Its protein is CASSQVFDLKETQYF.

This clone occurred once. The chain couples TRBV27 to TRBJ2-2; D call uncertain. V lost 5 bases to trimming and J lost 0 bases, with 4 bases between them. The CDR3 consists of 13 residues. The germline CDR1 and CDR2 sequences are MNHEY and SMNVEV (reference sequence). The CDR3 DNA reads TGTGCCAGCAGTATCGCGAACACCGGGGAGCTGTTTTTT. Residues: CASSIANTGELFF.

This chain connects TRBV30 to TRBJ1-2, with TRBD1 as a possible D gene (5 bases). Per the germline V gene, CDR1 is GTSNPN and CDR2 is SVGIG (reference sequence). The germline V and J ends were trimmed by 0 bases and 8 bases, with 10 bases remaining between them. The CDR3 is 12 amino acids. In DNA form, the CDR3 reads TGTGCCTGGAGTGTCGGAGGGGAGGGCTACACCTTC. The encoded protein is CAWSVGGEGYTF. Full variable domain (outside the CDR3, taken from reference TRBV30 and TRBJ1-2): SQTIHQWPATLVQPVGSPLSLECTVEGTSNPNLYWYRQAAGRGLQLLFYSVGIGQISSEVPQNLSASRPQDRQFILSSKKLLLSDSGFYLCAWSVGGEGYTFGSGTRLTVV.

V and J are TRBV13 and TRBJ1-6; a possible D gene is TRBD1 (5 bases). The CDR3 contains 13 residues. V lost 2 bases and J lost 14, with 13 bases in between. The germline CDR1 and CDR2 sequences are PRHDT and FYEKMQ (reference sequence). CDR3 DNA: TGTGCCAGCAGCTTACAGGGATCTTCGGCCCTCCACTTT. It translates to CASSLQGSSALHF.

This chain's CDR3 is CASSKQGVGTGELFF. CDR3 DNA sequence: TGTGCCAGCAGCAAACAGGGGGTGGGAACCGGGGAGCTGTTTTTT. The genes are TRBV11-3 and TRBJ2-2; TRBD1 matches at 8 bases. J was trimmed by 5 bases and V by 5 bases; bases with no gene match: 7. The germline V gene encodes CDR1 SGHNT and CDR2 YENEEA. This CDR3 is 15 amino acids long. The full variable domain, rest sourced from reference TRBV11-3 and TRBJ2-2, is EAGVVQSPRYKIIEKKQPVAFWCNPISGHNTLYWYLQNLGQGPELLIRYENEEAVDDSQLPKDRFSAERLKGVDSTLKIQPAELGDSAVYLCASSKQGVGTGELFFGEGSRLTVL.

The rearrangement links TRBV30 to TRBJ1-5; D gene ambiguous. The CDR3 length is 16 residues. V lost 0 bases, J lost 4 bases, and 16 bases lay in between. The germline V gene has CDR1 GTSNPN and CDR2 SVGIG (reference sequence). CDR3 sequence (DNA): TGTGCCTGGAGTGTACCCTGGAGAGAGAGGAATCAGCCCCAGCATTTT. It encodes CAWSVPWRERNQPQHF.

The V call is TRBV7-3, the J call TRBJ2-5; a possible D gene is TRBD2 (6 bases). The CDR3 totals 13 residues. V was trimmed by 2 bases and J by 3 bases, leaving 7 bases between them. Germline values: CDR1 SGHTA, CDR2 FQGTGA. CDR3 in amino acids: CASSLEREETQYF. The CDR3 DNA reads as TGTGCCAGCAGCTTAGAGCGGGAAGAGACCCAGTACTTC.

The chain carries TRBV6-5 and TRBJ2-7, with D possibly being TRBD2 (5 bases). The CDR3 has 14 residues. V was pared by 0 bases and J by 3 bases, with 9 bases between. Germline V gene data show CDR1 as MNHEY and CDR2 as SVGAGI. The CDR3 coding sequence is TGTGCCAGCAGTTACTCGAGGGCGGGCTACGAGCAGTACTTC. It translates to CASSYSRAGYEQYF.

The chain has TRBV7-9 and TRBJ2-7; the match to TRBD2 covers 9 bases. Germline V lookup: CDR1 SEHNR, CDR2 FQNEAQ (reference sequence). The CDR3 runs to 15 residues. The J segment lost 4 bases and the V segment lost 2 bases, leaving 6 bases of the junction unmatched. CDR3 in DNA: TGTGCCAGCAGCTTACAGGGGGGACTAGCTTACGAGCAGTACTTC. Its translation is CASSLQGGLAYEQYF. Filled out from reference TRBV7-9 and TRBJ2-7, the complete variable domain reads DTGVSQNPRHKITKRGQNVTFRCDPISEHNRLYWYRQTLGQGPEFLTYFQNEAQLEKSRLLSDRFSAERPKGSFSTLEIQRTEQGDSAMYLCASSLQGGLAYEQYFGPGTRLTVT.

The V gene is TRBV9, the J gene TRBJ2-7; D may match TRBD1 or TRBD2 (9 bases each). Looked up from germline, CDR1 is SGDLS and CDR2 is YYNGEE. V was cut by 0 bases and J by 5 bases, with 18 bases left in between. CDR3 length equals 16 residues. CDR3 loop: CASSVASGTGNHEQYF. The CDR3 nucleotides read TGTGCCAGCAGCGTAGCTAGCGGGACAGGGAACCACGAGCAGTACTTC.

This chain connects TRBV11-3 to TRBJ2-7; 9 positions agree with TRBD2. Trimming cost V 0 bases and J 5 bases; bases outside gene matches: 5. From germline, CDR1 is SGHNT and CDR2 YENEEA. CDR3 size: 15 residues. CDR3 sequence (DNA): TGTGCCAGCAGCTTAGATGGCAGCGGGAGGAACGAGCAGTACTTC. Its protein is CASSLDGSGRNEQYF.

This clone appeared a single time. The CDR3: CAITGGRGSYEQYF. The CDR3 DNA reads as TGTGCCATCACCGGGGGGCGCGGCTCCTACGAGCAGTACTTC. The chain recombines TRBV10-3 with TRBJ2-7; tentative D call: TRBD2 (7 bases). The CDR3 is 14 amino acids. V lost 7 bases to trimming and J lost 0 bases, with 13 bases between them. The germline V gene has CDR1 ENHRY and CDR2 SYGVKD.

The genes are TRBV6-1 and TRBJ1-5; TRBD1 aligns across 10 bases. CDR3 size: 15 residues. Germline lookup yields CDR1 MNHNS and CDR2 SASEGT. V shed 3 bases, J shed 7 bases, and the junction held 6 bases outside the gene matches. CDR3 bases: TGTGCCAGCAGTGAGGGGACAGGGGCAAGCCAGCCCCAGCATTTT. Residues: CASSEGTGASQPQHF.

V usage is TRBV7-9 and J usage is TRBJ1-4, with a tentative D call TRBD1 (5 bases). The CDR3 covers 14 residues. Germline V lookup: CDR1 SEHNR, CDR2 FQNEAQ (reference sequence). V lost 6 bases, J lost 7 bases, and 15 bases lay in between. The CDR3 sequence is CASRLGRRGEKLFF. DNA for the CDR3: TGTGCCAGCAGATTGGGACGGCGGGGTGAAAAACTGTTTTTT.

V usage is TRBV13 and J usage is TRBJ2-7; the D gene could be TRBD1 or TRBD2 (6 bases each). V dropped 0 bases and J dropped 7 bases, with 13 bases sitting between them. This CDR3 spans 14 amino acids. Germline V gives CDR1 PRHDT, CDR2 FYEKMQ (reference sequence). The CDR3 loop is CASSLGPGAGEQYF. CDR3 sequence (DNA): TGTGCCAGCAGCTTAGGGCCAGGGGCGGGGGAGCAGTACTTC.

The chain is built from TRBV7-9 and TRBJ1-5; maybe TRBD1 (6 bases). V gave up 3 bases and J gave up 0 bases, with 12 bases separating them. CDR1 and CDR2 from the germline V gene are SEHNR and FQNEAQ (reference sequence). The CDR3 is made up of 16 amino acids. CDR3 sequence (DNA): TGTGCCAGCAGCTTCGGACAGCAGTATAGCAATCAGCCCCAGCATTTT. This encodes CASSFGQQYSNQPQHF. Looking up the rest from reference TRBV7-9 and TRBJ1-5 gives the full variable domain: DTGVSQNPRHKITKRGQNVTFRCDPISEHNRLYWYRQTLGQGPEFLTYFQNEAQLEKSRLLSDRFSAERPKGSFSTLEIQRTEQGDSAMYLCASSFGQQYSNQPQHFGDGTRLSIL.

The chain employs TRBV6-2 or TRBV6-3 and TRBJ2-3; D may be TRBD1 (6 bases). The V gene's germline CDR1 is MNHEY and CDR2 SVGEGT. This CDR3 contains 15 residues. The ends were cut back, 5 bases at V and 2 bases at J, with 14 bases in the middle. CDR3 residues: CASSQLTGYTDTQYF. DNA for the CDR3: TGTGCCAGCAGTCAATTGACAGGTTACACAGATACGCAGTATTTT.

J is TRBJ1-2 and V is TRBV5-1; 9 bases line up with TRBD1. This CDR3 comprises 15 residues. V was clipped by 3 bases and J by 4 bases; unmatched bases: 7. CDR1 SGHRS and CDR2 YFSETQ come from the germline V gene. CDR3 bases: TGCGCCAGCAGCTCGGGGGACAGGGTGGGCTATGGCTACACCTTC. It translates to CASSSGDRVGYGYTF.